The 7 T cell receptor beta chains reported below all come from one sample, sequenced in a study of shared clonotypes between healthy human individuals. Data came from immunoSEQ multiplex PCR; TCRdb stores just in-frame clones and leaves some out. The sample has roughly 450,000 clones; around 79% are singletons. What was sequenced was PBMCs. These receptors came from a middle-aged woman in good health. Some clones in this sample may be carry-over from other donors' samples.

The chain recombines TRBV10-3 with TRBJ2-3, with TRBD2 matching 12 bases. This CDR3 has 16 residues. V lost 5 bases and J lost 2; bases outside the gene matches: 5. Per germline, CDR1 ENHRY and CDR2 SYGVKD. The CDR3 nucleotides are TGTGCCATCAGTAAAGGACTAGCGGGACACACAGATACGCAGTATTTT. Its protein product is CAISKGLAGHTDTQYF.

V is TRBV7-2 and J is TRBJ2-5; 10 bases are shared with TRBD1. Losses at the gene ends were 1 base for V and 5 bases for J; bases not matched to a gene: 4. Germline V gene sequence: CDR1 SGHTA, CDR2 FQGNSA. This CDR3 region has 15 residues. CDR3 nucleotides: TGTGCCAGCAGCTTAGAGGACAGGGGGTTTGAGACCCAGTACTTC. Amino acid sequence: CASSLEDRGFETQYF.

J is TRBJ2-7 and V is TRBV1; TRBD2 reflects the table's D call only, with no check against the DNA. TRBV1 is annotated as a pseudogene. The CDR3 sequence is 14 residues long. The CDR3 here is CTQGLGGLSYEQYF. The CDR3 region has the DNA TGCACACAAGGGTTGGGCGGGCTCTCCTACGAGCAGTACTTC.

The gene calls are TRBV7-2 and TRBJ1-5, with TRBD1 matching over 7 bases. Germline assignment: CDR1 SGHTA and CDR2 FQGNSA. Unmatched junction bases numbered 9, after V lost 5 bases and J lost 2 bases. This CDR3 has 16 amino acids. CDR3 nucleotide sequence: TGTGCCAGCAGCGCAAGCAGGGGGATTGGCAATCAGCCCCAGCATTTT. It translates to CASSASRGIGNQPQHF.

Worth noting for this clone: Other DNA sequences from this sample encode an identical CDR3 as well. The chain is built from TRBV5-1 and TRBJ2-1; no reliable D call. Trimming removed 0 bases from V and 0 bases from J, with 4 bases in between. CDR3 size: 14 residues. Germline V CDR1 and CDR2: SGHRS, YFSETQ. The CDR3 loop is CASSLGSSYNEQFF. In nucleotides, the CDR3 is TGCGCCAGCAGCTTGGGTAGCTCCTACAATGAGCAGTTCTTC.

The chain combines TRBV29-1 with TRBJ1-1, with D maybe TRBD1 (5 bases). The CDR3 is 10 residues long. Germline CDR1 and CDR2: SQVTM and ANQGSEA. The ends were cut back, 6 bases at V and 8 bases at J, with 10 bases in the middle. The CDR3 sequence: CSVGPEEAFF. CDR3 nucleotide sequence: TGCAGCGTGGGACCGGAGGAAGCTTTCTTT.

The V gene is TRBV28, the J gene TRBJ2-7; D call uncertain. The CDR3 runs to 15 residues. Trimming left V 3 bases short and J 0 bases short, with 12 bases between. Germline CDR1 MDHEN, CDR2 SYDVKM. The CDR3 protein is CASSFPGATSYEQYF. CDR3 nucleotide sequence: TGTGCCAGCAGTTTCCCCGGCGCTACCTCCTACGAGCAGTACTTC.